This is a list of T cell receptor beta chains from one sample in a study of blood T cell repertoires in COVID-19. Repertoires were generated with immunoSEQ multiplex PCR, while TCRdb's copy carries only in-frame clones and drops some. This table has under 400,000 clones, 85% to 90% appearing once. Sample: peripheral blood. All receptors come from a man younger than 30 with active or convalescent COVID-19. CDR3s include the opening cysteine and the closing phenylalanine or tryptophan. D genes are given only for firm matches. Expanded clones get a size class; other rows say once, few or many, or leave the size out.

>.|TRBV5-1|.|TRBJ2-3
CASSSIATSTDTQYF
TGCGCCAGCAGCTCCATAGCGACTAGCACAGATACGCAGTATTTT
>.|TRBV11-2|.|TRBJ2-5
CASSFDFEETQYF
TGTGCCAGCAGCTTCGACTTTGAGGAGACCCAGTACTTC
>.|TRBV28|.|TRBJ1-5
CASSLRVEPQHF
TGTGCCAGCAGTTTGAGGGTGGAGCCCCAGCATTTT
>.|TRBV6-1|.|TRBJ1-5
CASSEVMGGPLSNQPQHF
TGTGCCAGCAGTGAAGTGATGGGGGGGCCCCTTAGCAATCAGCCCCAGCATTTT
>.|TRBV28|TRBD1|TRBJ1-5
CASSSERQGWNQPQHF
TGTGCCAGCAGTTCAGAAAGACAGGGCTGGAATCAGCCCCAGCATTTT
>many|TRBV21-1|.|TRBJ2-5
CSGHAELETQYF
TGTTCAGGGCACGCGGAATTGGAGACCCAGTACTTC
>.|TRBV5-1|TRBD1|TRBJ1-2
CASSLAYRGRGNGYTF
TGCGCCAGCAGCTTGGCTTACAGGGGGCGCGGTAATGGCTACACCTTC
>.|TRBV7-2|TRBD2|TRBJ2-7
CASSPLSSGIYEQYF
TGTGCCAGCAGCCCCCTGTCCAGCGGGATCTACGAGCAGTACTTC
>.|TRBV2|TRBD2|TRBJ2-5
CASPSGSQETQYF
TGTGCCAGCCCTAGCGGGTCCCAAGAGACCCAGTACTTC
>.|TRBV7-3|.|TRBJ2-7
CASSLFSREQYF
TGTGCCAGCAGCTTGTTTAGTCGCGAGCAGTACTTC
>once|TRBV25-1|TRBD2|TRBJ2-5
CASSEVSGSRWETQYF
TGTGCCAGCAGTGAAGTCAGCGGGAGCCGGTGGGAGACCCAGTACTTC
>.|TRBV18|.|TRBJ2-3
CASSGGGLGTDTQYF
TGTGCCAGCTCAGGGGGGGGCCTCGGCACAGATACGCAGTATTTT
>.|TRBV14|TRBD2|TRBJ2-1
CASSPGLAEQFF
TGTGCCAGCAGCCCTGGACTAGCGGAGCAGTTCTTC
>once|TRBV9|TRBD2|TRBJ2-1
CASSLRGLAGINEQFF
TGTGCCAGCAGCCTACGGGGACTAGCGGGGATAAATGAGCAGTTCTTC
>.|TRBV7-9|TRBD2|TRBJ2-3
CASSLGRTRIRDTQYF
TGTGCCAGCAGCTTAGGAAGGACTAGAATTAGGGATACGCAGTATTTT
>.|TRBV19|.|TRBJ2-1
CASSRAGVAYNEQFF
TGTGCCAGTAGTAGAGCAGGGGTTGCCTACAATGAGCAGTTCTTC
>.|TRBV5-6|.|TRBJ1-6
CASSLTNNSPLHF
TGTGCCAGCAGCTTAACTAATAATTCACCCCTCCACTTT
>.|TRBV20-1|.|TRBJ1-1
CSASIRGAPNTEAFF
TGCAGTGCTAGTATCCGGGGAGCCCCGAACACTGAAGCTTTCTTT
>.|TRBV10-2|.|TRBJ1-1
CASSEGGGEAFF
TGCGCCAGCAGTGAGGGAGGAGGTGAAGCTTTCTTT
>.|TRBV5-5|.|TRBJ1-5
CASSTQGGNQPQHF
TGTGCCAGCAGCACACAGGGAGGCAATCAGCCCCAGCATTTT
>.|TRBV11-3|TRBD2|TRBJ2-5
CASSFAGLAGAETQYF
TGTGCCAGCAGCTTCGCGGGACTAGCGGGAGCAGAGACCCAGTACTTC
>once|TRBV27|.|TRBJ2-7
CASSSITHTLTGSYEQYF
TGTGCCAGCAGTTCCATCACTCATACTTTAACAGGATCCTACGAGCAGTACTTC
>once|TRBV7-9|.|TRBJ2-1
CASTRNEFGGSNEQFF
TGTGCCAGCACCCGTAATGAGTTCGGGGGTAGCAATGAGCAGTTCTTC
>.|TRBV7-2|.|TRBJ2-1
CASNLYNEQFF
TGTGCCAGCAATCTTTACAATGAGCAGTTCTTC
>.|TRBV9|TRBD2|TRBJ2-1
CASSSSGALAGHYNEQFF
TGTGCCAGCAGCAGTTCGGGGGCACTAGCGGGGCACTATAATGAGCAGTTCTTC
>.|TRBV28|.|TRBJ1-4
CASRTQTTNEKLFF
TGTGCCAGCAGGACACAAACAACTAATGAAAAACTGTTTTTT
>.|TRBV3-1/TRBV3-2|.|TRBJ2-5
CASKILVQETQYF
TGTGCCAGCAAGATACTAGTACAAGAGACCCAGTACTTC
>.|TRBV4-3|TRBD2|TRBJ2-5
CASSQDWAGTSGRYETQYF
TGCGCCAGCAGCCAAGATTGGGCCGGGACTAGCGGGAGATATGAGACCCAGTACTTC